This is a list of T cell receptor beta chains from one sample in a study of shared clonotypes between healthy human individuals. TCRdb's table, derived via immunoSEQ multiplex PCR, lists solely in-frame clones and lacks some. Of some 2,000,000 clones in the sample, 95% are singletons; the top ten hold approximately 0.13%. Sequences were obtained from naive CD4+ T cells sorted from blood. Source of these receptors: a man aged 18 to 30 in good health. The CDR3 runs from the conserved cysteine through the conserved F or W. A D gene is named only where the DNA matches it firmly. Clone sizes are given selectively: once, few, many, or a class where the clone is expanded.

>-|TRBJ1-3|TRBV14|-
CASSQTSGLGNTIYF
TGTGCCAGCAGCCAAACCTCTGGTCTCGGAAACACCATATATTTT
>once|TRBJ2-7|TRBV6-1|-
CASIFQNSYEQYF
TGTGCCAGCATTTTTCAGAACTCCTACGAGCAGTACTTC
>-|TRBJ1-2|TRBV27|-
CASSLAGQQYGYTF
TGTGCCAGCAGTCTCGCAGGACAGCAATATGGCTACACCTTC
>-|TRBJ1-2|TRBV6-5|-
CASSSSLRYGYTF
TGTGCCAGCAGCTCGTCTCTTCGCTATGGCTACACCTTC
>-|TRBJ2-1|TRBV7-2|-
CASSPDHPAQFF
TGTGCCAGCAGCCCCGACCACCCTGCGCAGTTCTTC
>-|TRBJ1-1|TRBV5-1|TRBD1
CASSLNTGGTEAFF
TGCGCCAGCAGCTTGAACACAGGGGGCACTGAAGCTTTCTTT
>-|TRBJ1-5|TRBV2|TRBD1
CASSEHGGQGVYSNQPQHF
TGTGCCAGCAGTGAGCACGGGGGACAGGGGGTTTATAGCAATCAGCCCCAGCATTTT
>-|TRBJ2-3|TRBV5-1|-
CASSLEALRSTDTQYF
TGCGCCAGCAGCTTGGAGGCCCTCAGGAGTACAGATACGCAGTATTTT
>-|TRBJ1-2|TRBV18|-
CASSPGGDYGYTF
TGTGCCAGCTCACCAGGGGGCGACTATGGCTACACCTTC
>-|TRBJ1-4|TRBV4-1|TRBD1
CASSQVQGGEKLFF
TGCGCCAGCAGCCAAGTACAGGGGGGTGAAAAACTGTTTTTT
>-|TRBJ2-3|TRBV7-2|-
CASSLSAGLVTDTQYF
TGTGCCAGCAGCTTATCGGCGGGACTCGTCACAGATACGCAGTATTTT
>-|TRBJ2-7|TRBV18|-
CASSPDSYEQYF
TGTGCCAGCTCACCCGACAGCTACGAGCAGTACTTC
>-|TRBJ2-2|TRBV9|-
CASSVTQGGLGAGELFF
TGTGCCAGCAGCGTGACCCAGGGGGGACTAGGCGCCGGGGAGCTGTTTTTT
>-|TRBJ2-2|TRBV5-1|-
CASRRHSDTGELFF
TGCGCCAGCAGGCGACACTCCGACACCGGGGAGCTGTTTTTT
>-|TRBJ2-7|TRBV2|-
CASIRSPSGDSYEQYF
TGTGCCAGCATCAGAAGCCCCTCGGGGGATTCTTACGAGCAGTACTTC
>-|TRBJ2-3|TRBV5-1|-
CASSLARGAGDTQYF
TGCGCCAGCAGCTTGGCCCGGGGGGCGGGAGATACGCAGTATTTT
>-|TRBJ2-7|TRBV2|-
CASSDAGRYEQYF
TGTGCCAGCAGTGATGCAGGGCGCTACGAGCAGTACTTC
>-|TRBJ1-5|TRBV18|-
CASSPLESNQPQHF
TGTGCCAGCTCACCTCTGGAGAGCAATCAGCCCCAGCATTTT
>-|TRBJ1-3|TRBV15|-
CATSRDDSSSGNTIYF
TGTGCCACCAGCAGAGACGACAGCTCCTCTGGAAACACCATATATTTT
>-|TRBJ1-1|TRBV5-6|-
CASRWSFFDTEAFF
TGTGCCAGCAGGTGGAGCTTCTTCGACACTGAAGCTTTCTTT
>-|TRBJ1-5|TRBV10-2|-
CASSEGDLRGTLGNQPQHF
TGCGCCAGCAGTGAGGGTGATCTTAGGGGGACCTTGGGGAATCAGCCCCAGCATTTT
>-|TRBJ1-3|TRBV4-3|TRBD1
CASSSSGTGGSGNTIYF
TGCGCCAGCAGCTCGTCCGGGACAGGGGGCTCTGGAAACACCATATATTTT
>-|TRBJ2-1|TRBV7-3|TRBD2
CASSLHLLSGGSSYNEQFF
TGTGCCAGCAGCCTCCACCTATTGAGCGGGGGGTCCTCCTACAATGAGCAGTTCTTC
>once|TRBJ1-4|TRBV7-2|-
CASSLSRASEKLFF
TGTGCCAGCAGCTTAAGCCGGGCTTCCGAAAAACTGTTTTTT
>-|TRBJ2-1|TRBV7-9|-
CASRRYNEQFF
TGTGCCAGCAGGCGCTACAATGAGCAGTTCTTC
>-|TRBJ1-6|TRBV11-2|-
CASSLGVGLNSPLHF
TGTGCCAGCAGCTTAGGGGTGGGCTTGAATTCACCCCTCCACTTT
>-|TRBJ2-6|TRBV7-8|-
CASSLILIGGHSLSGANVLTF
TGTGCCAGCAGCTTAATTCTTATCGGGGGACATTCACTCTCTGGGGCCAACGTCCTGACTTTC
>-|TRBJ1-1|TRBV6-1|-
CASSEGIAGAFF
TGTGCCAGCAGTGAGGGTATTGCGGGAGCTTTCTTT
>-|TRBJ1-5|TRBV15|-
CATSSWGSNQPQHF
TGTGCCACCAGCAGTTGGGGTAGCAATCAGCCCCAGCATTTT
>-|TRBJ2-7|TRBV6-5|-
CASSPGGGWYF
TGTGCCAGCAGTCCAGGTGGGGGGTGGTACTTC
>-|TRBJ2-7|TRBV5-3|-
CARSSPDYWDFCEQYF
TGTGCCAGAAGCTCCCCTGACTACTGGGATTTTTGCGAGCAGTACTTC
>once|TRBJ2-7|TRBV10-3|-
CAISESLSYEQYF
TGTGCCATCAGTGAGTCGCTAAGTTACGAGCAGTACTTC
>-|TRBJ2-2|TRBV5-1|-
CASTLDRSNTGELFF
TGCGCCAGCACCTTGGACCGATCGAACACCGGGGAGCTGTTTTTT
>-|TRBJ1-1|TRBV7-2|-
CASSLAGNTEAFF
TGTGCCAGCAGCTTGGCAGGGAACACTGAAGCTTTCTTT
>-|TRBJ2-7|TRBV9|-
CASSVGGGQSSYEQYF
TGTGCCAGCAGCGTAGGTGGGGGGCAAAGTTCCTACGAGCAGTACTTC
>-|TRBJ1-3|TRBV30|-
CAWSPNSGNTIYF
TGTGCCTGGAGTCCCAACTCTGGAAACACCATATATTTT
>-|TRBJ2-2|TRBV6-6|-
CASILKAANTGELFF
TGTGCCAGCATCCTAAAGGCGGCGAACACCGGGGAGCTGTTTTTT
>-|TRBJ2-7|TRBV5-1|-
CASRSGLDGSYEQYF
TGCGCCAGCAGATCGGGACTGGACGGCTCCTACGAGCAGTACTTC
>once|TRBJ1-1|TRBV5-1|-
CASSSRQSLNTEAFF
TGCGCCAGCAGCTCAAGACAGAGTCTGAACACTGAAGCTTTCTTT
>-|TRBJ2-2|TRBV7-2|TRBD1
CASRQTGTGNTGELFF
TGTGCCAGCAGGCAAACCGGGACAGGGAACACCGGGGAGCTGTTTTTT
>-|TRBJ1-3|TRBV5-4|-
CASSLEAGNTIYF
TGTGCCAGCAGCTTGGAGGCTGGAAACACCATATATTTT
>-|TRBJ1-2|TRBV28|TRBD1
CASRQGARSYGYTF
TGTGCCAGCAGGCAGGGGGCGCGATCCTATGGCTACACCTTC
>-|TRBJ1-6|TRBV18|-
CASSPTEYNSPLHF
TGTGCCAGCTCACCTACAGAGTATAATTCACCCCTCCACTTT
>once|TRBJ2-7|TRBV6-6|TRBD1
CASSFPRDRPYEQYF
TGTGCCAGCAGTTTCCCCCGGGACAGGCCCTACGAGCAGTACTTC
>-|TRBJ1-2|TRBV7-9|TRBD1
CASSRSGTAYGYTF
TGTGCCAGCAGCCGCTCCGGGACAGCATATGGCTACACCTTC
>few|TRBJ2-2|TRBV13|-
CASSLNSKNTGELFF
TGTGCCAGCAGCTTGAACAGCAAGAACACCGGGGAGCTGTTTTTT